The rows below give T cell receptor beta chains drawn from one sample of a study of blood T cell repertoires in COVID-19. Profiling relied on immunoSEQ multiplex PCR, and the TCRdb table lists in-frame clones only, not all of them. The repertoire holds fewer than 300,000 clones, with about 87% as singletons. Sequenced: peripheral blood. The receptors were sampled from a woman between 45 and 60 years old with acute or convalescent COVID-19. Both conserved end residues are part of each CDR3. The D gene is left open where the match is weak. The listing skips clone size in some rows; elsewhere it reads once, few, many or a size class.

d_call j_call clone_size v_call cdr3_aa cdr3_nt
TRBD2 TRBJ2-6 NA TRBV9 CASSAGGSGANVLTF TGTGCCAGCAGCGCGGGGGGGTCTGGGGCCAACGTCCTGACTTTC
TRBD2 TRBJ2-7 NA TRBV30 CAWRQRWHGTSGSYEQYF TGTGCCTGGAGACAGCGATGGCACGGGACTAGCGGGAGCTACGAGCAGTACTTC
NA TRBJ2-7 NA TRBV6-5 CASSFLDNYEQYF TGTGCCAGCAGTTTCCTGGACAACTACGAGCAGTACTTC
NA TRBJ1-2 NA TRBV29-1 CSVEGSDYGYTF TGCAGCGTTGAAGGGTCGGACTATGGCTACACCTTC
NA TRBJ1-5 NA TRBV19 CASTDYYQPQHF TGTGCCAGTACGGACTATTATCAGCCCCAGCATTTT
TRBD1 TRBJ2-2 NA TRBV10-1 CASSESTGDNTGELFF TGCGCCAGCAGTGAGTCAACAGGGGATAACACCGGGGAGCTGTTTTTT
TRBD2 TRBJ2-5 NA TRBV2 CASSSNSGRAGETQYF TGTGCCAGCAGCTCAAATAGCGGGAGGGCGGGAGAGACCCAGTACTTC
NA TRBJ1-5 NA TRBV28 CASSPSSNQPQHF TGTGCCAGCAGCCCTTCTAGCAATCAGCCCCAGCATTTT
NA TRBJ2-5 NA TRBV7-2 CASSFGYGTQYF TGTGCCAGCAGCTTCGGGTATGGGACCCAGTACTTC
NA TRBJ2-7 NA TRBV11-3 CASSLDGYEQYF TGTGCCAGCAGCTTAGACGGCTACGAGCAGTACTTC
NA TRBJ1-1 NA TRBV11-2 CASSTWGTQNTEAFF TGTGCCAGCAGCACATGGGGGACACAGAACACTGAAGCTTTCTTT
NA TRBJ2-1 NA TRBV27 CASSLLAGAPSYNEQFF TGTGCCAGCAGTTTATTGGCAGGGGCCCCCTCCTACAATGAGCAGTTCTTC
NA TRBJ2-7 once TRBV30 CAWSPITTYEQYF TGTGCCTGGAGTCCTATTACCACCTACGAGCAGTACTTC
NA TRBJ1-5 NA TRBV27 CASSLLGEDQPQHF TGTGCCAGCAGTTTACTAGGGGAGGATCAGCCCCAGCATTTT
TRBD1 TRBJ1-1 NA TRBV27 CASSPGQGNTEAFF TGTGCCAGCAGTCCCGGACAGGGGAACACTGAAGCTTTCTTT
NA TRBJ2-2 once TRBV15 CATSRTLTVTGELFF TGTGCCACCAGCAGGACTTTGACGGTCACCGGGGAGCTGTTTTTT
NA TRBJ2-2 NA TRBV11-3 CASSRTDPGTGELFF TGTGCCAGCAGCCGGACAGACCCGGGGACCGGGGAGCTGTTTTTT
NA TRBJ1-1 NA TRBV5-4 CASSLGGGQNTEAFF TGTGCCAGCAGCTTGGGGGGCGGACAGAACACTGAAGCTTTCTTT
NA TRBJ1-2 NA TRBV27 CASSPTSPGRVILTF TGTGCCAGCAGTCCAACCTCCCCCGGCAGGGTGATTCTCACCTTC
TRBD1 TRBJ2-5 NA TRBV24-1 CATSDGARTGEETQYF TGTGCCACCAGTGACGGGGCCCGGACAGGGGAAGAGACCCAGTACTTC
NA TRBJ2-7 NA TRBV7-9 CASRGDSYYEQYF TGTGCCAGCAGGGGGGACTCATACTACGAGCAGTACTTC
TRBD2 TRBJ2-2 NA TRBV5-1 CASSSAIAGLNTGELFF TGCGCCAGCAGCTCCGCCATAGCGGGACTCAACACCGGGGAGCTGTTTTTT
TRBD1 TRBJ1-5 NA TRBV29-1 CSVGGDRGNQPQHF TGCAGCGTTGGGGGGGACAGGGGGAATCAGCCCCAGCATTTT
NA TRBJ1-6 NA TRBV10-3 CAISERSGRSNSPLHF TGTGCCATCAGTGAGAGGAGCGGACGGAGTAATTCACCCCTCCACTTT